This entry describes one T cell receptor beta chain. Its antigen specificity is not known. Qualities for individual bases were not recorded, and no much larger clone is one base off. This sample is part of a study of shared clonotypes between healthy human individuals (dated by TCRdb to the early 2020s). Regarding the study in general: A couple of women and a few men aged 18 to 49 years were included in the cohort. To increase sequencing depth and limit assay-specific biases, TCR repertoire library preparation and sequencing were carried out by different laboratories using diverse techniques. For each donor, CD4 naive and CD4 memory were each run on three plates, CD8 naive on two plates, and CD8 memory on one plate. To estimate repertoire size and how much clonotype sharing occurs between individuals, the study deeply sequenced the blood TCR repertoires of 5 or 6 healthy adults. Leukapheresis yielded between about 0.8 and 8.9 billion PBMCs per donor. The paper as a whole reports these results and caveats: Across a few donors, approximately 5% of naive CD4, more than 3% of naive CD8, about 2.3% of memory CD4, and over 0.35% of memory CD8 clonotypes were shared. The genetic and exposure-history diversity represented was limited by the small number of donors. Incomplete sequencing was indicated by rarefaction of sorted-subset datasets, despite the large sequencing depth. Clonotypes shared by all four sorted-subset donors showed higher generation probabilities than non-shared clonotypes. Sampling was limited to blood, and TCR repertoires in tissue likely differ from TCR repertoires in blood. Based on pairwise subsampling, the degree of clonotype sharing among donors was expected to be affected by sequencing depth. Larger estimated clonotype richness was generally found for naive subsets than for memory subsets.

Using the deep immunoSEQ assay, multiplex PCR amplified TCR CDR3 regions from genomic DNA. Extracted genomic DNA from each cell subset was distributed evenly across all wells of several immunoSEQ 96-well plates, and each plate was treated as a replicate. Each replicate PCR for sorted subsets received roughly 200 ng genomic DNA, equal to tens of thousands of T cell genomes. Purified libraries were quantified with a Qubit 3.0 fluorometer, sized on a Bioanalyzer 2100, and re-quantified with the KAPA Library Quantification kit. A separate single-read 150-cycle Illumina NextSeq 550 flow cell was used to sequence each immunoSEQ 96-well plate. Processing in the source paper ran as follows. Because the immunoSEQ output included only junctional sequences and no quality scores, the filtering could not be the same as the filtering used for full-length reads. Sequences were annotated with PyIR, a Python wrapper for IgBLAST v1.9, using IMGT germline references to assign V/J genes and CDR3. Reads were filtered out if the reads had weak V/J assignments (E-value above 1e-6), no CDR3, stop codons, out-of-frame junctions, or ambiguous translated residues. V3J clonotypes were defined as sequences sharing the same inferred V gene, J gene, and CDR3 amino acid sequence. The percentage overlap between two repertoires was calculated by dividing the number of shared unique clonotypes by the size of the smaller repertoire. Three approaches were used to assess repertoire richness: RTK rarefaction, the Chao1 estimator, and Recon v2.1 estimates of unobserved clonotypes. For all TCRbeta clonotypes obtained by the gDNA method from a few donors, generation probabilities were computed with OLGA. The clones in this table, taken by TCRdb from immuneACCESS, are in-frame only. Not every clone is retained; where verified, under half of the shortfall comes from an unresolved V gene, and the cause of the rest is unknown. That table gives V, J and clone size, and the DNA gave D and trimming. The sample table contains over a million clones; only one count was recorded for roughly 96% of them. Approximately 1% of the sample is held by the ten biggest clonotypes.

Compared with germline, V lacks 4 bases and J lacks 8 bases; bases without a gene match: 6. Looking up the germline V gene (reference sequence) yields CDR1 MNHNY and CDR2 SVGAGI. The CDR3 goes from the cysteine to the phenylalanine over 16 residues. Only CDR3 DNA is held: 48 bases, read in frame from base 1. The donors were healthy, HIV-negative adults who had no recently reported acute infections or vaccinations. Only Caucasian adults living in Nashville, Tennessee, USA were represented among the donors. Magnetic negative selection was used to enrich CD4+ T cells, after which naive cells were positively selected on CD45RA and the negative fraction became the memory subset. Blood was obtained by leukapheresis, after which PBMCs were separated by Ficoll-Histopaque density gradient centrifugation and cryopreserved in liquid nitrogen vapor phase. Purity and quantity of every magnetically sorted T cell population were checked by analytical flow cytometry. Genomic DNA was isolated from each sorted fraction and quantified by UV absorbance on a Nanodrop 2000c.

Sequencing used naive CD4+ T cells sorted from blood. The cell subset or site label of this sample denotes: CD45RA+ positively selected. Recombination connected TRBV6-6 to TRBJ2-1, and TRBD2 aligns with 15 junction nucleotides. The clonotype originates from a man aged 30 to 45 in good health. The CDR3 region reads CASSSRTSGRGDEQFF. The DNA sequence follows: TGTGCCAGCAGTTCCCGGACTAGCGGGAGGGGCGATGAGCAGTTCTTC.